This TCR beta chain came from a study of Graves' ophthalmopathy and Graves' hyperthyroidism (dated by TCRdb to about 2018). General notes on the study: Peripheral blood was collected at initial diagnosis, before any treatment. TCR beta repertoire signatures were used to distinguish Graves' ophthalmopathy from Graves' hyperthyroidism and to predict progression to ophthalmopathy. In about 6 hyperthyroidism patients, the T-cell repertoire of thyroid tissue was compared with the T-cell repertoire of blood. In total, approximately 130 blood samples were TCR-sequenced: approximately 40 ophthalmopathy, 75 hyperthyroidism and about 17 hyperthyroidism-to-ophthalmopathy patients. Once sampling was done, hyperthyroidism patients were given methimazole at a starting dose of 30 mg daily, while ophthalmopathy patients were given high-dose intravenous methylprednisolone. An independent validation cohort was composed of some 18 hyperthyroidism patients and about 17 patients who later progressed from hyperthyroidism to ophthalmopathy. To explore V-J signatures distinguishing ophthalmopathy from hyperthyroidism, a discovery set of 100 patients (about 43 ophthalmopathy, 55 to 60 stable hyperthyroidism) was enrolled. Points the paper makes about the study in general: Most expanded thyroid clonotypes with a frequency above 0.001 also appeared in blood, which suggests that blood repertoires may reflect the immune response in the thyroid. In cross-validation, the 13-signature model distinguished ophthalmopathy from stable hyperthyroidism with 85% to 90% sensitivity and nearly 82% specificity, and in the test set the corresponding values were about 80% and 75%. No statistical method was used to set the sample size in advance, and the investigators knew which group each participant was assigned to. In validation, the model predicted ophthalmopathy progression with 70.59% sensitivity and approximately 72% specificity; some 13 predicted patients were CT-confirmed with GO in a median of 6.5 months.

For repertoire sequencing, the TCR beta CDR3 regions were amplified from RNA transcripts. HTBI primers and the Qiagen OneStep RT-PCR kit were used in a first-round RT-PCR, which was followed by a second-round multiplex PCR, size selection and purification. Sequencing of the libraries was carried out on an Illumina HiSeq2000 in paired-end mode with 100 bp reads. In the source study's methods: Reads were processed with SOAPnuke, discarding reads with adapters, uncalled bases, mean Phred below 15, or no exact constant-primer or identifier match. High-quality paired reads were merged with COPE v1.2.5. Unique nucleotide sequences were defined as clonotypes and aligned to IMGT TRB V, D and J references using MiTCR v1.1. The analysis was limited to V-J combinations with a frequency above 0.0001, which together covered roughly 99% of the repertoires. For each V-J combination, a TCR clonal expansion and chaos score was defined as the ratio of F50 clonal expansion to chaos observed in the TCRdist matrix. Welch's t-statistics and random forest were used to reduce the features to 10 to 15 V-J combinations, which were then used as input to a naive Bayes classifier. The similarity between thyroid and blood repertoires was quantified using the Morisita-Horn index. The raw public reads went through TCRdb reprocessing: fastp at Q25, MiXCR clone calling, in-frame beta chains kept. Each CDR3 protein appears once, grouped with its most common genes and DNA. The V and J calls come from TCRdb's annotation, not from the publication. The table for this sample lists hundreds of thousands of distinct CDR3 sequences; roughly 39% of them were counted only once. The ten most abundant clones make up roughly 3.5% of the sample.

Patients with ophthalmopathy had moderately to severely active disease, with a Clinical Activity Score of 3 or more, a NOSPECS grade of 4 or more, and a disease duration of less than 3 months. Patients with other autoimmune diseases, uncontrolled infections, pregnancy or lactation were excluded. Clinical symptoms, serum thyroxine, TRAb, thyroid ultrasound and orbital computed tomography formed the basis of the diagnosis. Using Ficoll-Paque density gradient centrifugation, PBMCs were isolated from over 8.5 ml of fresh peripheral blood. Total RNA was extracted using Trizol reagent, and RNA quality was checked on an Agilent 2100 Bioanalyzer. Comment on this clonotype: Its cognate antigen has yet to be identified. Its ends do not fully match the called genes, so a read error is possible.

Based on the germline V gene, the CDR1 and CDR2 sequences are SNHLY and FYNNEI. The CDR3 covers 12 residues, taking in both the cysteine and the phenylalanine. CDR3 DNA is the only sequence kept; it has 36 bases, read in frame from the first base. Recombination joined TRBV2 with TRBJ2-6; the D gene is possibly TRBD1, with 6 bases matching. The clonotype was recovered from an adult man with Graves' ophthalmopathy. The sequencing input was peripheral blood. This receptor carries the CDR3 CASSPFRDTNAF. The DNA sequence is as follows: TGTGCCAGCAGCCCCTTCCGGGACACGAACGCTTTC.